One and the same sample provided the 5 T cell receptor beta chains below, sequenced in a study of shared clonotypes between healthy human individuals. Only in-frame clones appear in the TCRdb table, and some are missing; sequencing was by immunoSEQ multiplex PCR. The sample contains over a million clones, 95% to 97% of which appear only once. The specimen was naive CD4+ T cells sorted from blood. The subset here: CD45RA+ positively selected. The receptors were sampled from a man aged 25-45 years in good health.

This clone was picked up one time. The gene calls are TRBV2 and TRBJ1-1; D ambiguous. Germline CDR1 reads SNHLY; CDR2 reads FYNNEI. The CDR3 loop spans 12 amino acids. V was shortened by 8 bases and J by 0 bases, with 7 bases between the two germline ends. Written as DNA, the CDR3 is TGTGCCAGCCTAGACATGAACACTGAAGCTTTCTTT. This sequence encodes CASLDMNTEAFF.

The genes are TRBV7-2 and TRBJ1-4; D is ambiguous. Germline V gene lookup returns CDR1 SGHTA and CDR2 FQGNSA. Trimming removed 1 base at V and 3 bases at J, with 9 bases between. CDR3 length equals 15 residues. DNA of the CDR3: TGTGCCAGCAGCTTAGACCCACCCCCTAATGAAAAACTGTTTTTT. Translation gives CASSLDPPPNEKLFF. Based on the CDR3 plus reference TRBV7-2 and TRBJ1-4, the full variable domain is GAGVSQSPSNKVTEKGKDVELRCDPISGHTALYWYRQSLGQGLEFLIYFQGNSAPDKSGLPSDRFSAERTGGSVSTLTIQRTQQEDSAVYLCASSLDPPPNEKLFFGSGTQLSVL.

The chain links TRBV7-2 to TRBJ2-2; 9 bases are shared with TRBD2. V lost 3 bases, J lost 1 base, and 3 bases stayed unmatched. Germline loops: CDR1 SGHTA, CDR2 FQGNSA. This CDR3 has 16 amino acids. The CDR3 DNA reads TGTGCCAGCAGCTTTTCGACTAGCGGGAACACCGGGGAGCTGTTTTTT. Translation: CASSFSTSGNTGELFF.

The J gene is TRBJ2-7, the V gene TRBV7-9; D tentatively fits TRBD1 or TRBD2 (6 bases each). Germline V CDR1 and CDR2: SEHNR, FQNEAQ (reference sequence). Trimming stripped 2 bases from V and 7 bases from J, with 15 bases between. This CDR3 region has 14 residues. The CDR3 loop reads CASSLSRGPGEQYF. In nucleotides, the CDR3 is TGTGCCAGCAGCTTAAGTCGGGGGCCGGGTGAGCAGTACTTC.

The rearrangement links TRBV4-1 to TRBJ2-5, with D tentatively TRBD1 (6 bases). From germline, CDR1 is MGHRA and CDR2 YSYEKL. This CDR3 comprises 14 residues. The V end was cut by 1 base, the J end by 3 bases, with 9 bases between. The CDR3 sequence: CASSQGTVKETQYF. Written as DNA, the CDR3 is TGCGCCAGCAGCCAAGGGACAGTTAAAGAGACCCAGTACTTC.